These 17 T cell receptor beta chains share one sample of origin, sequenced in a study of identical twins (dated by TCRdb to 2016 to 2018). The library was produced with 5' RACE. The data were produced on an Illumina HiSeq 2000. TCRdb passed the public sequencing reads through fastp at Q25 and MiXCR, retaining productive beta sequences. Rows matching on CDR3 protein sequence are summarized as one entry with the most common DNA and genes. The sample yields 200,000 to 300,000 distinct CDR3 sequences; 5.5% to 7% were counted once. The ten most abundant clones make up 3.5% to 4% of the sample. The same specimen was also included in a second study, on yellow fever vaccine responses in identical twins.

The sequencing input was memory (CD45RO+) T cells sorted from blood. The cell subset or site label, as the study defines it: CD45RO+ enriched T cells. The receptor source for this set is a young woman in good health.

This clonotype was counted only a few times. The rearrangement uses TRBV6-2 or TRBV6-3 and TRBJ2-4; a possible D gene is TRBD2 (5 bases). Between the trimmed V and J ends, which lost 7 bases and 2 bases, there was a span of 9 bases. Germline CDR1 MNHEY, CDR2 SVGEGT. CDR3 size: 13 residues. CDR3 in amino acids: CASTRGTKNIQYF. For the CDR3, the DNA is TGTGCCAGCACCCGGGGTACCAAAAACATTCAGTACTTC.

In its sample, this clonotype was seen a few times. The rearrangement joins TRBV20-1 to TRBJ2-5, with TRBD2 matching 9 bases. Trimming at V came to 4 bases and at J to 1 base, leaving 4 bases not matched to a gene. Germline V gene lookup returns CDR1 DFQATT and CDR2 SNEGSKA (reference sequence). The CDR3 has 14 residues. CDR3 protein: CSATLAGVQETQYF. The CDR3 DNA is TGCAGTGCTACGTTAGCGGGGGTCCAAGAGACCCAGTACTTC.

The genes are TRBV28 and TRBJ2-7; D assignment may be TRBD1 or TRBD2 (6 bases each). This CDR3 has 14 residues. Per germline, CDR1 MDHEN and CDR2 SYDVKM. Trimming shortened V by 3 bases and J by 7 bases, and 16 bases separated the two germline ends. The CDR3, as DNA: TGTGCCAGCAGTTTCCAGGGGCCCCGGGGGGAGCAGTACTTC. Protein sequence: CASSFQGPRGEQYF.

This clonotype was found many times. The chain joins TRBV12-3 or TRBV12-4 to TRBJ2-3; 8 nucleotides align to TRBD2. This CDR3 comprises 15 residues. V lost 5 bases to trimming and J lost 4 bases; unmatched junction nucleotides: 8. For the CDR3, the DNA is TGTGCCAGCAGTAGTGGGGCGGGGGGTTCAGATACGCAGTATTTT. Its protein is CASSSGAGGSDTQYF.

The chain recombines TRBV18 with TRBJ2-2; unclear D gene. This CDR3 is 14 amino acids long. Trimming removed 3 bases from V and 4 bases from J, with 9 bases in between. CDR1 and CDR2 from the germline V gene are KGHSH and LQKENI. This chain's CDR3 is CASSPSTTTGELFF. CDR3 sequence (DNA): TGTGCCAGCTCACCCTCGACCACCACCGGGGAGCTGTTTTTT.

The V and J genes are TRBV12-5 and TRBJ2-3; 13 bases fit TRBD2. Germline V gene lookup returns CDR1 LGHNT and CDR2 FRNRAP. J gave up 1 base and V 6 bases, and 1 base lay outside the gene matches. The CDR3 sequence is 15 residues long. CDR3 in DNA: TGTGCTAGTGGAGGACTAGCGGGAGGCACAGATACGCAGTATTTT. This sequence encodes CASGGLAGGTDTQYF.

V and J are TRBV5-1 and TRBJ2-1, with TRBD1 as a possible D gene (5 bases). Germline-derived CDR1 and CDR2 are SGHRS and YFSETQ. The CDR3 is made up of 15 amino acids. V lost 1 base to trimming and J lost 3 bases, with 11 bases between them. The CDR3 bases are TGCGCCAGCAGCTTGCCAGCAGGGAACTACAATGAGCAGTTCTTC. Its protein product is CASSLPAGNYNEQFF.

This clonotype occurred many times. The rearrangement joins TRBV12-3 or TRBV12-4 to TRBJ1-5; 8 bases match TRBD1. V gave up 5 bases and J gave up 9 bases; unmatched junction bases: 9. The CDR3 consists of 14 residues. The CDR3 DNA reads TGTGCCAGCAGTCTTCCGGGACAGGCGCGGCCCCAGCATTTT. Protein sequence: CASSLPGQARPQHF.

This sequence joins TRBV6-5 and TRBJ2-1, with TRBD2 matching 7 bases. J was trimmed by 3 bases and V by 0 bases; bases with no gene match: 5. CDR3 length: 16 amino acids. Germline V gives CDR1 MNHEY, CDR2 SVGAGI. The CDR3 DNA reads TGTGCCAGCAGTTACTCGGTCCTAGCGGACTACAATGAGCAGTTCTTC. Translated: CASSYSVLADYNEQFF.

The rearrangement joins TRBV25-1 to TRBJ2-3; 8 nucleotides align to TRBD2. After removal of 1 base from V and 8 bases from J, the junction contained 5 bases not matched to a gene. Germline V gene data show CDR1 as MGHDK and CDR2 as SYGVNS. The CDR3 is 14 residues long. The CDR3 coding sequence is TGTGCCAGCAGTGAATCCGGGAGGGCCGGTACGCAGTATTTT. It codes for CASSESGRAGTQYF.

This clonotype was seen at least ten times. The V gene is TRBV20-1, the J gene TRBJ2-1, with 8 nucleotides matching TRBD2. Germline values: CDR1 DFQATT, CDR2 SNEGSKA (reference sequence). V shed 1 base, J shed 9 bases, and the junction held 5 bases outside the gene matches. The CDR3 extends over 13 amino acids. CDR3 DNA sequence: TGCAGTGCTAGAGGGACTAGCCGAAGTGAGCAGTTCTTC. As protein: CSARGTSRSEQFF.

This clonotype was picked up a small number of times. The gene calls are TRBV11-2 and TRBJ2-5; 8 bases line up with TRBD2. The CDR3 is made up of 17 amino acids. Germline V CDR1 and CDR2: SGHAT, FQNNGV. Trimming at V came to 0 bases and at J to 5 bases, leaving 11 bases not matched to a gene. The DNA for the CDR3 is TGTGCCAGCAGCTTAGATCGTTTCGGGGGGGCAGCGGAGACCCAGTACTTC. Protein product: CASSLDRFGGAAETQYF.

This clonotype was found a few times. The gene calls are TRBV11-1 and TRBJ2-6; no clear D. CDR3 length equals 18 residues. Germline V CDR1 and CDR2: SGHAT, FQDESV (reference sequence). Trimming cost V 1 base and J 0 bases, with 13 bases left between them. CDR3 region: CASSLEPGTSSGANVLTF. The CDR3 region has the DNA TGTGCCAGCAGCTTAGAACCGGGCACCAGCTCTGGGGCCAACGTCCTGACTTTC.

This clonotype has at least ten counts. The chain has TRBV11-2 and TRBJ2-7, with TRBD2 as a possible D gene (6 bases). V lost 5 bases to trimming and J lost 3 bases, with 14 bases between them. CDR3 length: 14 residues. Germline V gives CDR1 SGHAT, CDR2 FQNNGV. CDR3 amino acids: CASSLPGTGYEQYF. The DNA for the CDR3 is TGTGCCAGCAGCCTTCCCGGGACTGGCTACGAGCAGTACTTC.

This clonotype was recorded a few times. V and J are TRBV12-3 or TRBV12-4 and TRBJ2-5, with a possible D match to TRBD1 (5 bases). The ends were cut back, 3 bases at V and 4 bases at J, with 12 bases in the middle. The CDR3 is 14 residues long. DNA of the CDR3: TGTGCCAGCAGTTTGTTAGGGGTTGGAGAGACCCAGTACTTC. It yields the protein CASSLLGVGETQYF.

This sequence joins TRBV20-1 and TRBJ2-3; D perhaps matches TRBD1 (6 bases). Germline assignment: CDR1 DFQATT and CDR2 SNEGSKA (reference sequence). The V end was cut by 6 bases, the J end by 7 bases, with 17 bases between. The CDR3 covers 13 residues. The CDR3 protein is CSAPRVGAYTQYF. The CDR3 nucleotides read TGCAGTGCACCCCGCGTGGGGGCTTATACGCAGTATTTT.

This clonotype was observed many times. The J gene is TRBJ1-4, the V gene TRBV2; no reliable D call. The CDR3 is 17 residues long. Germline CDR1 and CDR2: SNHLY and FYNNEI. V was cut by 3 bases and J by 0 bases, with 14 bases left in between. DNA of the CDR3: TGTGCCAGCAGTGATGGAGTTGTGGGTGCAACTAATGAAAAACTGTTTTTT. Protein sequence: CASSDGVVGATNEKLFF.